This TCR beta chain emerged from a study of T cells in Graves' hyperthyroidism and ophthalmopathy. General study results and limits: From stable hyperthyroidism, ophthalmopathy was separated by a 13 V-J model.

Patients aged 18 to 65 had newly diagnosed hyperthyroidism that had lasted under 2 months. Cells are PBMCs isolated from approximately 9.2 ml of fresh blood. V gave up 6 bases and J gave up 1 base; unmatched junction bases: 4. This CDR3 has 15 residues. From germline, CDR1 is SEHNR and CDR2 FQNEAQ (reference sequence). RNA transcripts yielded amplified TCR beta CDR3 regions. HTBI primers were used for first-round RT-PCR of the TCR CDR3. TCRdb recomputed calls from the multiplex PCR reads with MiXCR, one row per CDR3 protein. The sample carries hundreds of thousands of distinct CDR3 sequences, 38% recorded once. Note on this clonotype: The target antigen is unknown.

The clonotype originates from a man aged 18 to 35 with Graves' hyperthyroidism. This chain joins TRBV7-9 and TRBJ2-2; 8 positions match TRBD2. Input material: blood. The CDR3 here is CASRISGGNTGELFF. CDR3 DNA: TGTGCCAGCAGAATAAGCGGGGGGAACACCGGGGAGCTGTTTTTT. Full variable domain (rest looked up from reference TRBV7-9 and TRBJ2-2): DTGVSQNPRHKITKRGQNVTFRCDPISEHNRLYWYRQTLGQGPEFLTYFQNEAQLEKSRLLSDRFSAERPKGSFSTLEIQRTEQGDSAMYLCASRISGGNTGELFFGEGSRLTVL.